The 8 T cell receptor beta chains below all came from one sample that was sequenced in a study of T-cell memory formation after mild COVID-19. TCRdb re-derived calls from the 5' RACE reads in MiXCR, one entry per CDR3 protein. This sample has 550,000 to 600,000 distinct CDR3 sequences, with about 18% found just once. The sample consisted of PBMCs or a T cell subset sorted from them (not recorded which). The receptors stem from an adult woman who had mild COVID-19 (a few samples of this study predate the infection). Cell type and time point are not known.

This clonotype was seen more than once but under ten times. The chain carries TRBV5-1 and TRBJ2-7; 7 bases are a match to TRBD1. CDR3 length: 17 residues. V shed 0 bases and J 1 base; nucleotides not matched to a gene: 10. Germline lookup yields CDR1 SGHRS and CDR2 YFSETQ. The chain's CDR3 is CASSLVLSGTDSYEQYF. DNA for the CDR3: TGCGCCAGCAGCTTGGTCCTCTCCGGGACAGATTCCTACGAGCAGTACTTC.

V is TRBV9 and J is TRBJ2-2; D is ambiguous. Trimming removed 7 bases from V and 0 bases from J, with 10 bases in between. The CDR3 runs 14 residues. CDR1 is SGDLS and CDR2 is YYNGEE in the germline V gene. CDR3 amino acids: CASCDNANTGELFF. The CDR3 DNA reads TGTGCCAGCTGCGACAACGCGAACACCGGGGAGCTGTTTTTT.

This clonotype was seen ten or more times. CDR3: CASSWTGVEQYF. The CDR3, as DNA: TGTGCCAGCAGTTGGACAGGCGTCGAGCAGTACTTC. The chain has TRBV7-9 and TRBJ2-7, with 7 bases lining up with TRBD1. The CDR3 consists of 12 residues. Germline V gives CDR1 SEHNR, CDR2 FQNEAQ (reference sequence). Trimming took 6 bases from V and 6 from J; bases not matched to a gene: 5.

This chain connects TRBV12-3 or TRBV12-4 to TRBJ1-1; tentative D call: TRBD1 (6 bases). Trimming removed 7 bases at V and 2 bases at J, with 11 bases between. The length of the CDR3 is 13 residues. In DNA, the CDR3 is TGTGCCAGCAAGCGGGGGCCAAACACTGAAGCTTTCTTT. This translates into CASKRGPNTEAFF.

V gene TRBV12-3 or TRBV12-4 combines with J gene TRBJ2-2; 7 bases are shared with TRBD1. Trimming cost V 3 bases and J 5 bases; bases outside gene matches: 3. The CDR3 totals 14 residues. The CDR3 bases are TGTGCCAGCAGTTTCTACAGGGGAACCGGGGAGCTGTTTTTT. It is translated as CASSFYRGTGELFF.

This clonotype was counted many times. This sequence joins TRBV20-1 and TRBJ1-1; TRBD1 matches 8 bases. This CDR3 is 15 amino acids long. Germline V lookup: CDR1 DFQATT, CDR2 SNEGSKA (reference sequence). V was clipped by 5 bases and J by 1 base; unmatched bases: 9. CDR3 in amino acids: CSAWPQTGANTEAFF. The CDR3 DNA sequence: TGCAGTGCTTGGCCACAGACAGGGGCGAACACTGAAGCTTTCTTT.

This clonotype was observed at least ten times. The chain combines TRBV7-8 with TRBJ1-4; tentative D call: TRBD1 (5 bases). Trimming stripped 4 bases from V and 4 bases from J, with 10 bases between. The CDR3 length is 14 residues. Germline loops: CDR1 SGHVS, CDR2 FQNEAQ. The CDR3 here is CASSSTVINEKLFF. The DNA for the CDR3 is TGTGCCAGCAGCTCGACAGTTATTAATGAAAAACTGTTTTTT.

In its sample, this clonotype was seen a few times. J is TRBJ1-6 and V is TRBV6-5; tentatively, D is TRBD1 (5 bases). Germline V lookup: CDR1 MNHEY, CDR2 SVGAGI. Trimming removed 0 bases from V and 10 bases from J, with 19 bases in between. CDR3 size: 17 residues. The CDR3 here is CASSYSIPGRAASPLHF. CDR3 DNA: TGTGCCAGCAGTTACTCGATACCGGGCAGGGCAGCCTCACCCCTCCACTTT.